This passage covers 25 T cell receptor beta chains from one sample sequenced in a study of shared clonotypes between healthy human individuals. Using immunoSEQ multiplex PCR, the repertoire was profiled, and TCRdb retains in-frame clones only, with some absent. The table lists about 490,000 clones, about 82% of them singletons. Sequenced material: PBMCs. The receptors come from a woman in her thirties or forties in good health. Some clones in this sample may be carry-over from other donors' samples.

This chain links TRBV28 with TRBJ2-2; D might be TRBD2 (6 bases). Germline assignment: CDR1 MDHEN and CDR2 SYDVKM. V gave up 3 bases and J gave up 2 bases, with 7 bases separating them. The CDR3 runs to 14 residues. DNA for the CDR3: TGTGCCAGCAGTTTGGCGGGAAACACCGGGGAGCTGTTTTTT. It is translated as CASSLAGNTGELFF.

The chain carries TRBV19 and TRBJ1-2; possible D gene TRBD1, 6 bases. Germline CDR1 is LNHDA and CDR2 is SQIVND (reference sequence). The CDR3 loop spans 17 amino acids. V was clipped by 2 bases and J by 4 bases, with 20 bases between them. CDR3 sequence: CASSITPRLRGGYGYTF. In DNA, the CDR3 is TGTGCCAGTAGTATAACCCCCCGCCTCAGGGGTGGCTATGGCTACACCTTC.

The chain recombines TRBV30 with TRBJ2-7; D perhaps matches TRBD1 (5 bases). The length of the CDR3 is 14 residues. V was shortened by 0 bases and J by 2 bases, with 11 bases between the two germline ends. CDR1 and CDR2 from the germline V gene are GTSNPN and SVGIG (reference sequence). The CDR3 region is CAWSVRGPAYEQYF. CDR3 coding DNA: TGTGCCTGGAGTGTAAGGGGCCCCGCCTACGAGCAGTACTTC. Based on the CDR3 plus reference TRBV30 and TRBJ2-7, the full variable domain is SQTIHQWPATLVQPVGSPLSLECTVEGTSNPNLYWYRQAAGRGLQLLFYSVGIGQISSEVPQNLSASRPQDRQFILSSKKLLLSDSGFYLCAWSVRGPAYEQYFGPGTRLTVT.

The V gene is TRBV7-2, the J gene TRBJ1-1, with TRBD1 identical over 7 bases. The CDR3 has 14 residues. The trim removed 2 bases at V and 8 bases at J, leaving 8 bases unmatched. Germline assignment: CDR1 SGHTA and CDR2 FQGNSA. CDR3: CASSLSPTGPEAFF. CDR3 in DNA: TGTGCCAGCAGCTTAAGCCCGACAGGGCCAGAAGCTTTCTTT.

This rearrangement joins TRBV4-1 to TRBJ2-1; D perhaps matches TRBD2 (5 bases). This CDR3 has 15 amino acids. V was clipped by 2 bases and J by 1 base, with 9 bases between them. CDR1 and CDR2 from the germline V gene are MGHRA and YSYEKL. CDR3: CASSQTGSSYNEQFF. The CDR3 DNA follows: TGCGCCAGCAGCCAAACGGGAAGTTCCTACAATGAGCAGTTCTTC.

The chain recombines TRBV7-9 with TRBJ1-4, with 9 bases fitting TRBD1. V shed 5 bases, J shed 9 bases, and the junction held 10 bases outside the gene matches. The CDR3 loop spans 15 amino acids. Germline CDR1 SEHNR, CDR2 FQNEAQ (reference sequence). CDR3 in amino acids: CASSKNRGHDQKLFF. In DNA, the CDR3 is TGTGCCAGCAGCAAGAACAGGGGGCACGATCAAAAACTGTTTTTT.

The chain is built from TRBV27 and TRBJ2-1; TRBD2 agrees at 10 bases. The CDR3 is 14 amino acids. Germline V gene lookup returns CDR1 MNHEY and CDR2 SMNVEV (reference sequence). The ends lost 3 bases at V and 7 bases at J; junction bases unmatched: 3. In DNA, the CDR3 is TGTGCCAGCAGTTTGGCTAGCGGGAGTAATGAGCAGTTCTTC. Its protein product is CASSLASGSNEQFF.

With respect to this clone: A read error is likely here: a far larger clone is one base away. The DNA of the CDR3 is TGTGCCAGCAGCTCAGTTCCAGAGGCCTACAATGAGCAGTTCTTC. This sequence encodes CASSSVPEAYNEQFF. The rearrangement links TRBV7-9 to TRBJ2-1; no reliable D call. Germline V gives CDR1 SEHNR, CDR2 FQNEAQ (reference sequence). The CDR3 consists of 15 residues. Trimming removed 4 bases at V and 2 bases at J, with 12 bases between.

The chain couples TRBV11-2 to TRBJ1-2; 7 bases fit TRBD1. Germline lookup yields CDR1 SGHAT and CDR2 FQNNGV. This CDR3 spans 16 amino acids. V dropped 0 bases and J dropped 0; count of bases not matched to a gene: 4. CDR3 DNA sequence: TGTGCCAGCAGCTTAGACAGGGGGGAAGCTAACTATGGCTACACCTTC. Its protein product is CASSLDRGEANYGYTF. The whole variable domain, filled in from reference TRBV11-2 and TRBJ1-2, reads EAGVAQSPRYKIIEKRQSVAFWCNPISGHATLYWYQQILGQGPKLLIQFQNNGVVDDSQLPKDRFSAERLKGVDSTLKIQPAKLEDSAVYLCASSLDRGEANYGYTFGSGTRLTVV.

The chain uses TRBV11-2 and TRBJ2-7; D remains unclear. Trimming cost V 1 base and J 7 bases, with 11 bases left between them. The germline gives CDR1 SGHAT, CDR2 FQNNGV. This CDR3 spans 13 amino acids. CDR3 sequence reads: CASSLGSIREQYF. The CDR3, as DNA: TGTGCCAGCAGCTTAGGATCAATTAGGGAGCAGTACTTC.

The rearrangement joins TRBV2 to TRBJ1-1; D gene ambiguous. Trimming stripped 3 bases from V and 1 base from J, with 6 bases between. Germline V gene sequence: CDR1 SNHLY, CDR2 FYNNEI. This CDR3 region has 13 residues. CDR3 region: CASSDLGNTEAFF. In DNA, the CDR3 is TGTGCCAGCAGTGATCTGGGGAACACTGAAGCTTTCTTT.

The V gene is TRBV7-9, the J gene TRBJ2-3; TRBD2 agrees at 12 bases. The CDR3 totals 16 residues. The V segment lost 5 bases and the J segment 5 bases; nucleotides outside the gene matches: 8. In germline, CDR1 is SEHNR, CDR2 FQNEAQ (reference sequence). The CDR3 nucleotides are TGTGCCAGCAGCCAGAGACTAGCGGGAGAGGGAGATACGCAGTATTTT. Protein product: CASSQRLAGEGDTQYF.

The V and J genes are TRBV28 and TRBJ1-6, with unresolved D. Germline loops: CDR1 MDHEN, CDR2 SYDVKM. The CDR3 totals 15 residues. The V gene lost 10 bases and the J gene lost 6 bases, with 19 bases spanning the gap. CDR3 nucleotides: TGTGCCATCCAGCGTTTGGACGGAGGTAATTCACCCCTCCACTTT. This translates into CAIQRLDGGNSPLHF.

On this clone: This likely stems from a read error, as it lies one base from a far larger clone. The chain is built from TRBV28 and TRBJ1-1; D gene ambiguous. V was trimmed by 6 bases and J by 1 base, leaving 12 bases between them. This CDR3 has 14 residues. Germline V CDR1 and CDR2: MDHEN, SYDVKM. CDR3 sequence: CASRLPRANTEAFF. The CDR3, as DNA: TGTGCCAGCAGACTTCCAAGAGCGAACACTGAAGCTTTCTTT. Filled out from reference TRBV28 and TRBJ1-1, the complete variable domain reads DVKVTQSSRYLVKRTGEKVFLECVQDMDHENMFWYRQDPGLGLRLIYFSYDVKMKEKGDIPEGYSVSREKKERFSLILESASTNQTSMYLCASRLPRANTEAFFGQGTRLTVV.

This clone was seen a few times. V is TRBV4-2 and J is TRBJ2-1; 7 bases agree with TRBD2. Germline CDR1 is LGHNA and CDR2 is YNFKEQ. This CDR3 has 13 amino acids. J was trimmed by 9 bases and V by 7 bases; bases with no gene match: 9. Here the CDR3 DNA reads TGTGCCAGCAAAGACGGGAGGAGCGGTGAGCAGTTCTTC. It yields the protein CASKDGRSGEQFF.

DNA for the CDR3: TGCGCCAGCAACTCGGGGACACCTCAAGAGACCCAGTACTTC. Translating it yields CASNSGTPQETQYF. The chain links TRBV5-1 to TRBJ2-5, with D perhaps matching TRBD1 (6 bases). Germline CDR1 and CDR2: SGHRS and YFSETQ. Trimming pared 6 bases from V and 2 bases from J, leaving 14 bases between. The CDR3 covers 14 residues.

The chain joins TRBV9 to TRBJ1-1; no clear D gene. The CDR3 runs 13 residues. The V end was cut by 4 bases, the J end by 4 bases, with 11 bases between. Germline loops: CDR1 SGDLS, CDR2 YYNGEE. The CDR3: CASSPSIATEAFF. Written as DNA, the CDR3 is TGTGCCAGCAGCCCCTCAATAGCCACTGAAGCTTTCTTT.

In this sample, this clone turned up a few times. The V gene is TRBV4-1, the J gene TRBJ2-4, with 7 bases matching TRBD1. This CDR3 comprises 17 residues. From germline, CDR1 is MGHRA and CDR2 YSYEKL. Losses at the gene ends were 2 bases for V and 1 base for J; bases not matched to a gene: 8. The CDR3 protein is CASSQPGGQRAKNIQYF. The CDR3 bases are TGCGCCAGCAGCCAACCAGGGGGACAACGGGCCAAAAACATTCAGTACTTC.

This clone was recorded a few times. This rearrangement joins TRBV11-2 to TRBJ2-3; no clear D. V was clipped by 1 base and J by 3 bases, with 14 bases between them. The germline V gene has CDR1 SGHAT and CDR2 FQNNGV. The CDR3 has 16 amino acids. The CDR3: CASSLADRSFTDTQYF. Written as DNA, the CDR3 is TGTGCCAGCAGCTTAGCGGACCGTTCCTTTACAGATACGCAGTATTTT.

The CDR3 DNA is TGTGCCAGCAGCCCCCGACAGGGGATCTATGGCTACACCTTC. It encodes CASSPRQGIYGYTF. The chain combines TRBV7-9 with TRBJ1-2; TRBD1 matches at 8 bases. Looked up from germline, CDR1 is SEHNR and CDR2 is FQNEAQ (reference sequence). The CDR3 runs 14 residues. The V segment lost 5 bases and the J segment 4 bases; nucleotides outside the gene matches: 6.

The gene calls are TRBV18 and TRBJ2-3; a possible D gene is TRBD2 (6 bases). The CDR3 has 18 amino acids. V dropped 3 bases and J dropped 1 base, with 20 bases sitting between them. CDR1 and CDR2 (germline): KGHSH, LQKENI. CDR3 DNA: TGTGCCAGCTCACCTGTCTATCTCGGAGGGCCGGGCACAGATACGCAGTATTTT. It encodes CASSPVYLGGPGTDTQYF.

The V call is TRBV18, the J call TRBJ2-7; maybe TRBD2 (6 bases). The CDR3 sequence is 16 residues long. V was pared by 2 bases and J by 0 bases, with 14 bases between. CDR1 and CDR2 (germline): KGHSH, LQKENI. The CDR3 region has the DNA TGTGCCAGCTCACCAGCCCAGGCGGGGAGCTCCTACGAGCAGTACTTC. Translating gives CASSPAQAGSSYEQYF.

The chain has TRBV5-4 and TRBJ2-7; D not resolved. Looked up from germline, CDR1 is SGHNT and CDR2 is YYREEE (reference sequence). The CDR3 has 14 residues. V was cut by 5 bases and J by 2 bases, with 14 bases left in between. Here the CDR3 DNA reads TGTGCCAGCAGAACCCGGGCCGACCCCTACGAGCAGTACTTC. Protein: CASRTRADPYEQYF.

The chain combines TRBV7-3 with TRBJ2-1; D possibly corresponds to TRBD1 (5 bases). The CDR3 runs 15 residues. V was cut by 5 bases and J by 6 bases, with 17 bases left in between. Looked up from germline, CDR1 is SGHTA and CDR2 is FQGTGA. The chain's CDR3 is CASSPGGAGRNEQFF. The CDR3 DNA is TGTGCCAGCAGCCCAGGTGGGGCAGGGCGCAATGAGCAGTTCTTC.

The chain combines TRBV28 with TRBJ2-7; 7 positions match TRBD1. The CDR3 is 16 amino acids. V was clipped by 6 bases and J by 0 bases; unmatched bases: 11. Germline V gene sequence: CDR1 MDHEN, CDR2 SYDVKM. CDR3 sequence reads: CASSDLPGQSSYEQYF. DNA of the CDR3: TGTGCCAGCAGCGACCTTCCGGGACAGAGCTCCTACGAGCAGTACTTC.